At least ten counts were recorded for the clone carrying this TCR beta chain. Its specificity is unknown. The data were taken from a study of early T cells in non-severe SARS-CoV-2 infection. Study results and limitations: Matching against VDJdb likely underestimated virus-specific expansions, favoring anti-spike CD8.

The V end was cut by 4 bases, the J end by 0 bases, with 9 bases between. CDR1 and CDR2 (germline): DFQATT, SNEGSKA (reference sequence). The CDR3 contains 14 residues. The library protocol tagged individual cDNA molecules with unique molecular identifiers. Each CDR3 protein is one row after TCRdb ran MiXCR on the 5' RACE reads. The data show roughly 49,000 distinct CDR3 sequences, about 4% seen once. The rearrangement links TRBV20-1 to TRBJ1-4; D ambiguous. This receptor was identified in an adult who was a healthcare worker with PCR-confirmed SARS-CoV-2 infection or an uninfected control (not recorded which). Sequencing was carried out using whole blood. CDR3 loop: CSATTPPTNEKLFF. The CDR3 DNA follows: TGCAGTGCTACGACACCCCCAACTAATGAAAAACTGTTTTTT.